A selection of T cell receptor beta chains follows, all from one sample in a study of cytomegalovirus exposure and HLA in healthy donors. Sequenced by immunoSEQ multiplex PCR; TCRdb stores in-frame clones only, minus some. The sample comprises 85,000 to 130,000 clones, over 75% of which are singletons, and 5% to 6.5% rests with the top ten. Sequenced material: PBMCs. The receptors shown here come from a man in his sixties in good health and CMV-seropositive. Each CDR3 is given with its conserved first and last residue. D genes are given only for firm matches. Part of the rows lack a size; the others show once, few, many or a class for expanded clones.

V	J	D	size	DNA	CDR3
TRBV6-5	TRBJ2-7	-	few	TGTGCCAGCAGTTACTCGAGGGAAGACACCTACGAGCAGTACTTC	CASSYSREDTYEQYF
TRBV5-4	TRBJ2-7	TRBD2	-	TGTGCCAGCAGCTTAGGGGCCCCTAGCGGGGTGGCCTACGAGCAGTACTTC	CASSLGAPSGVAYEQYF
TRBV10-1	TRBJ1-1	-	-	TGCGCCAGCAGCAGGGCGAGCACTGAAGCTTTCTTT	CASSRASTEAFF
TRBV19	TRBJ1-2	-	-	TGTGCCAGCAGACCCGGGGACTTACTACTGAGAGGCTACACCTTC	CASRPGDLLLRGYTF
TRBV7-2	TRBJ1-2	TRBD1	once	TGTGCCAGCAGCTCACAGACAGGGATAGGGGGCTACACCTTC	CASSSQTGIGGYTF
TRBV6-5	TRBJ2-7	TRBD1	-	TGTGCCAGCAGTTCAGCCGGGACAGTACCCTACGAGCAGTACTTC	CASSSAGTVPYEQYF
TRBV6-5	TRBJ1-2	-	-	TGTGCCAGCCGGGAGGGACCAGGCTACACCTTC	CASREGPGYTF
TRBV19	TRBJ2-3	TRBD2	-	TGTGCCAGCCCCTCGGCGCGGGGGGCGCGCACAGATACGCAGTATTTT	CASPSARGARTDTQYF
TRBV28	TRBJ1-1	-	-	TGTGCCAGCAGTTTCCCAGGCGGGGGTGAAGCTTTCTTT	CASSFPGGGEAFF
TRBV27	TRBJ1-1	TRBD1	few	TGTGCCAGCAGTCTGTACAGGGGCGCTGAAGCTTTCTTT	CASSLYRGAEAFF